One sample yielded the 27 T cell receptor beta chains listed below, sequenced in a study of cytomegalovirus exposure and HLA in healthy donors. 60 Vbeta and 13 Jbeta primers were used in PCR. Profiled with immunoSEQ multiplex PCR; TCRdb holds only in-frame clones, not every one. The table has roughly 150,000 clones, 60% to 80% seen once; the top ten hold 2% to 2.5%. Material: PBMCs. The receptor set was obtained from a young man in good health and CMV-seronegative.

The V call is TRBV7-2, the J call TRBJ2-1; 12 bases line up with TRBD2. Germline V gene sequence: CDR1 SGHTA, CDR2 FQGNSA. The CDR3 extends over 15 amino acids. V was clipped by 6 bases and J by 7 bases; unmatched bases: 7. The CDR3 spells CASRGGLAGGNEQFF. The CDR3 DNA reads TGTGCCAGCAGGGGGGGACTAGCGGGTGGTAATGAGCAGTTCTTC.

The chain is built from TRBV9 and TRBJ1-5; TRBD1 matches at 7 bases. The CDR3 extends over 14 amino acids. Germline-derived CDR1 and CDR2 are SGDLS and YYNGEE. V was pared by 3 bases and J by 3 bases, with 3 bases of the junction left unmatched. Written as DNA, the CDR3 is TGTGCCAGCAGCGCCGGGACAGTCAATCAGCCCCAGCATTTT. Translated: CASSAGTVNQPQHF.

The chain has TRBV7-2 and TRBJ2-7, with 8 nucleotides matching TRBD2. V was pared by 3 bases and J by 0 bases, with 4 bases of the junction left unmatched. The CDR3 is 15 amino acids. Germline CDR1 is SGHTA and CDR2 is FQGNSA. The CDR3 DNA reads as TGTGCCAGCAGCTTCAGCGGGAGAGGCTCCTACGAGCAGTACTTC. Its protein is CASSFSGRGSYEQYF. The full variable domain, in which reference TRBV7-2 and TRBJ2-7 provide the parts outside the CDR3, is GAGVSQSPSNKVTEKGKDVELRCDPISGHTALYWYRQSLGQGLEFLIYFQGNSAPDKSGLPSDRFSAERTGGSVSTLTIQRTQQEDSAVYLCASSFSGRGSYEQYFGPGTRLTVT.

This sequence joins TRBV6-1 and TRBJ2-7; TRBD1 agrees at 10 bases. Germline trimming cut 6 bases from V and 5 bases from J; bases unmatched to any gene: 1. Germline V gene data show CDR1 as MNHNS and CDR2 as SASEGT. This CDR3 region has 12 residues. This CDR3 is CASRTGGDEQYF. Written as DNA, the CDR3 is TGTGCCAGCAGGACAGGGGGCGACGAGCAGTACTTC.

The chain couples TRBV10-3 to TRBJ2-7; tentative D call: TRBD2 (7 bases). The germline V gene has CDR1 ENHRY and CDR2 SYGVKD. Trimming cost V 11 bases and J 6 bases, with 20 bases left between them. The CDR3 is made up of 13 amino acids. This chain's CDR3 is CASQARGRGEQYF. CDR3 in DNA: TGTGCCTCGCAGGCGCGGGGGCGCGGCGAGCAGTACTTC.

Remarks on this clone: Its ends do not fully match the called genes, so a read error is possible. The chain has TRBV10-2 and TRBJ1-1; 7 positions match TRBD1. This CDR3 contains 14 residues. Looked up from germline, CDR1 is WSHSY and CDR2 is SAAADI. The CDR3 DNA reads TGCGCCAGCGGTGAAGGGGGCTCTCGTACCGAAGCTTTCTTT. Translating it yields CASGEGGSRTEAFF.

The rearrangement joins TRBV6-1 to TRBJ1-2, with a weak D call TRBD1 (6 bases). Germline CDR1 MNHNS, CDR2 SASEGT. The CDR3 is 15 amino acids. Trimming left V 2 bases short and J 4 bases short, with 14 bases between. CDR3 in amino acids: CASSETGTSPYGYTF. The CDR3 bases are TGTGCCAGCAGTGAAACCGGGACAAGTCCCTATGGCTACACCTTC.

This clone has a handful of counts. The rearrangement joins TRBV18 to TRBJ1-1; no firm D call. The CDR3 loop spans 13 amino acids. Germline-derived CDR1 and CDR2 are KGHSH and LQKENI. V was shortened by 4 bases and J by 2 bases, with 8 bases between the two germline ends. CDR3 loop: CASSRGINTEAFF. The CDR3 DNA reads as TGTGCCAGCTCACGCGGGATAAACACTGAAGCTTTCTTT.

This clone was detected once. This chain joins TRBV5-1 and TRBJ2-5; tentative D call: TRBD1 (6 bases). Trimming pared 2 bases from V and 4 bases from J, leaving 15 bases between. CDR1 and CDR2 from the germline V gene are SGHRS and YFSETQ. The CDR3 has 15 residues. The CDR3 loop reads CASSLRQAAGETQYF. The CDR3 region has the DNA TGCGCCAGCAGCTTACGACAGGCTGCAGGAGAGACCCAGTACTTC.

The V and J genes are TRBV2 and TRBJ1-2, with D perhaps matching TRBD1 (6 bases). Trimming shortened V by 1 base and J by 5 bases, and 14 bases separated the two germline ends. The CDR3 is 15 amino acids. Germline values: CDR1 SNHLY, CDR2 FYNNEI. CDR3 residues: CASSEGDRNVYGYTF. As DNA, the CDR3 is TGTGCCAGCAGTGAAGGCGACAGGAATGTATATGGCTACACCTTC.

In its sample, this clone was seen once. The chain recombines TRBV28 with TRBJ2-1; 9 positions match TRBD2. CDR3 length: 14 residues. Per the germline V gene, CDR1 is MDHEN and CDR2 is SYDVKM. The V gene end was trimmed by 8 bases and the J gene end by 8 bases; junction bases not matched to a gene: 10. CDR3 loop: CASFAGGPSHEQFF. In DNA, the CDR3 is TGTGCCAGCTTTGCGGGAGGGCCGAGCCATGAGCAGTTCTTC.

In DNA form, the CDR3 reads TGTGCCATCAGTCAAAATCTGGTACTCGGTAATGAAAAACTGTTTTTT. Translation gives CAISQNLVLGNEKLFF. The chain combines TRBV10-3 with TRBJ1-4, with unresolved D. V lost 5 bases and J 4 bases, leaving 17 bases between the germline ends. CDR3 size: 16 residues. Germline V gene sequence: CDR1 ENHRY, CDR2 SYGVKD.

This clone was seen more than once but under ten times. The gene calls are TRBV18 and TRBJ2-7, with D maybe TRBD2 (6 bases). The V end lost 2 bases, the J end lost 12 bases, and 20 bases lay between the germline ends. Germline V gene data show CDR1 as KGHSH and CDR2 as LQKENI. The CDR3 length is 14 residues. As DNA, the CDR3 is TGTGCCAGCTCACCATGGGGACTCCCAGAGCCGCTGTACTTC. Translating gives CASSPWGLPEPLYF.

The V gene is TRBV4-1, the J gene TRBJ1-2; the match to TRBD1 covers 8 bases. This CDR3 has 14 amino acids. The germline CDR1 and CDR2 sequences are MGHRA and YSYEKL. The trim removed 1 base at V and 4 bases at J, leaving 2 bases unmatched. Written as DNA, the CDR3 is TGCGCCAGCAGCCAAGGGGACAGGACCTATGGCTACACCTTC. Translating it yields CASSQGDRTYGYTF.

The rearrangement joins TRBV5-1 to TRBJ2-7; TRBD1 is a possible D gene (6 bases). The V end was cut by 4 bases, the J end by 7 bases, with 18 bases between. Germline assignment: CDR1 SGHRS and CDR2 YFSETQ. The CDR3 covers 14 residues. The CDR3 loop reads CASSLGQTRFEQYF. The CDR3 DNA follows: TGCGCCAGCAGCCTCGGACAGACGAGGTTTGAGCAGTACTTC. Filled out from reference TRBV5-1 and TRBJ2-7, the complete variable domain reads KAGVTQTPRYLIKTRGQQVTLSCSPISGHRSVSWYQQTPGQGLQFLFEYFSETQRNKGNFPGRFSGRQFSNSRSEMNVSTLELGDSALYLCASSLGQTRFEQYFGPGTRLTVT.

This clone has ten or more counts. In the same sample, other DNA sequences code for this CDR3. V and J are TRBV6-1 and TRBJ2-3; TRBD2 aligns across 14 bases. There are 15 residues in the CDR3. The V gene's germline CDR1 is MNHNS and CDR2 SASEGT. With 4 bases clipped from V and 4 bases from J, the junction kept 1 base outside the gene matches. DNA for the CDR3: TGTGCCAGCAGTGGACTAGCGGGAGGGCCAGATACGCAGTATTTT. As protein: CASSGLAGGPDTQYF.

The genes are TRBV7-2 and TRBJ2-5; D is possibly TRBD2 (5 bases). V was cut by 5 bases and J by 4 bases, with 23 bases left in between. This CDR3 contains 17 residues. Per the germline V gene, CDR1 is SGHTA and CDR2 is FQGNSA. The CDR3 region has the DNA TGTGCCAGCAGCCAGAAAAGGTCAGCGGAAGAGGTAGAGACCCAGTACTTC. Residues: CASSQKRSAEEVETQYF.

The chain combines TRBV7-9 with TRBJ2-7; tentatively, D is TRBD2 (6 bases). This CDR3 spans 14 amino acids. Germline CDR1 and CDR2: SEHNR and FQNEAQ (reference sequence). V was shortened by 5 bases and J by 3 bases, with 14 bases between the two germline ends. The CDR3 DNA is TGTGCCAGCAGCCAGACCGGGAGCGGCTACGAGCAGTACTTC. The encoded protein is CASSQTGSGYEQYF.

The V and J genes are TRBV5-1 and TRBJ2-1, with D tentatively TRBD2 (5 bases). Between the trimmed V and J ends, which lost 4 bases and 7 bases, there was a span of 12 bases. Per germline, CDR1 SGHRS and CDR2 YFSETQ. CDR3 length: 13 amino acids. CDR3 in DNA: TGCGCCAGCAGCGTGGAGGCGGTAAATGAGCAGTTCTTC. Translation: CASSVEAVNEQFF.

The gene calls are TRBV27 and TRBJ1-1; no definite D call. Germline lookup yields CDR1 MNHEY and CDR2 SMNVEV (reference sequence). Between the trimmed V and J ends, which lost 8 bases and 0 bases, there was a span of 13 bases. The CDR3 totals 14 residues. CDR3 amino acids: CASSLGGLNTEAFF. The CDR3, as DNA: TGTGCCAGCTCTTTAGGAGGGTTGAACACTGAAGCTTTCTTT.

The chain couples TRBV6-5 to TRBJ1-5, with 7 positions matching TRBD1. The length of the CDR3 is 14 residues. Germline assignment: CDR1 MNHEY and CDR2 SVGAGI. J was trimmed by 1 base and V by 5 bases; bases with no gene match: 2. CDR3 loop: CASSPGQSNQPQHF. CDR3 DNA: TGTGCCAGCAGTCCGGGACAGAGCAATCAGCCCCAGCATTTT.

Of note for this clone: The junction differs from germline at one of its ends, possibly a read error. Other DNA sequences in the same sample also yield this CDR3. The V gene is TRBV2, the J gene TRBJ2-5; 7 bases align to TRBD1. The CDR3 covers 13 residues. Germline V gene sequence: CDR1 SNHLY, CDR2 FYNNEI. CDR3 coding DNA: TGTGCCAGCAAGGGACAGCCCCAAGAGACTCAGTACTTC. Encoded protein: CASKGQPQETQYF.

The chain links TRBV27 to TRBJ2-7; the D gene is possibly TRBD2 (5 bases). With 11 bases removed from V and 0 bases from J, the gap between germline ends came to 14 bases. This CDR3 has 13 amino acids. In germline, CDR1 is MNHEY, CDR2 SMNVEV (reference sequence). Written as DNA, the CDR3 is TGTGCCTCTAGGAGGTGGCCCTCCTACGAGCAGTACTTC. Protein product: CASRRWPSYEQYF.

The chain joins TRBV6-1 to TRBJ1-2; a weak D match, TRBD1 (6 bases). Germline V gives CDR1 MNHNS, CDR2 SASEGT. The CDR3 consists of 14 residues. Deletions cut 9 bases from V and 8 bases from J, with 22 bases between. CDR3 residues: CARGRHAAGVGYTF. For the CDR3, the DNA is TGTGCCAGAGGTCGTCATGCGGCAGGGGTGGGCTACACCTTC.

This clone was recorded once. The chain carries TRBV29-1 and TRBJ2-1; 7 nucleotides match TRBD1. There are 11 residues in the CDR3. Per the germline V gene, CDR1 is SQVTM and CDR2 is ANQGSEA. V lost 6 bases, J lost 6 bases, and 2 bases stayed unmatched. Here the CDR3 DNA reads TGCAGCGTAGGGGACAGCAATGAGCAGTTCTTC. This translates into CSVGDSNEQFF.

The chain recombines TRBV6-1 with TRBJ2-7; D unclear. V was pared by 7 bases and J by 1 base, with 8 bases between. The CDR3 contains 12 residues. In germline, CDR1 is MNHNS, CDR2 SASEGT. CDR3 coding DNA: TGTGCCAGCAACGGAGAATCCTACGAGCAGTACTTC. It encodes CASNGESYEQYF.

The chain has TRBV7-9 and TRBJ1-2, with 7 bases identical to TRBD1. With 8 bases clipped from V and 1 base from J, the junction kept 1 base outside the gene matches. The CDR3 length is 12 residues. Germline-derived CDR1 and CDR2 are SEHNR and FQNEAQ (reference sequence). CDR3 protein: CASGQVNYGYTF. The CDR3 DNA reads as TGTGCCAGCGGACAGGTTAACTATGGCTACACCTTC.